This T cell receptor (beta chain) was recovered during a study of Tregs in tolerant kidney transplant recipients. Study results and limitations: Tregs expanded with activated donor B cells seemed most donor-specific.

Unstimulated Tregs (CD4+CD25+CD127-) and CD4+CD25- non-Tregs were sorted from PBMCs. Repertoires were generated with immunoSEQ multiplex PCR, while TCRdb's copy carries only in-frame clones and drops some. The sample shows around 61,000 clones, around 82% of them seen only once. This CDR3 region has 14 residues. The germline V and J ends were trimmed by 0 bases and 0 bases, with 6 bases remaining between them. CDR1 is SGHTA and CDR2 is FQGTGA in the germline V gene. This clone was recorded only once. The antigen is unknown. The receptor comes from a human donor in good health. The chain is built from TRBV7-3 and TRBJ2-7; no clear D gene. Sequences were obtained from CD4+ T cells from blood. The CDR3 region is CASSLTGSSYEQYF. CDR3 nucleotide sequence: TGTGCCAGCAGCTTAACAGGTAGCTCCTACGAGCAGTACTTC.